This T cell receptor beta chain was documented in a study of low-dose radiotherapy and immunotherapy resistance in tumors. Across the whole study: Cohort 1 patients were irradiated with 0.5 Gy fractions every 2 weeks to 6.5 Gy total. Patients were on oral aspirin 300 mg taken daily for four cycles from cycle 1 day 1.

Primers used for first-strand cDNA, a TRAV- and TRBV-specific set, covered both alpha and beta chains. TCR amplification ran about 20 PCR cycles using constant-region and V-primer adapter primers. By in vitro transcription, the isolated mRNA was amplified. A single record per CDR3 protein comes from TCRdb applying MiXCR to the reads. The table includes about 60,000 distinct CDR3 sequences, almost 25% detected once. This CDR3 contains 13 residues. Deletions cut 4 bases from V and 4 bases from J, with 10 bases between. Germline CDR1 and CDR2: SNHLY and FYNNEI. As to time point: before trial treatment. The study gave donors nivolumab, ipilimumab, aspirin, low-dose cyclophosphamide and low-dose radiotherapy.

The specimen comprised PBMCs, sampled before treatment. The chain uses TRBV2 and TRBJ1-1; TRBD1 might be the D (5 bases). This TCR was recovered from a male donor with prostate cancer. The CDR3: CASSVGTGTEAFF. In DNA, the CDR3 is TGTGCCAGCAGTGTGGGGACGGGCACTGAAGCTTTCTTT.